This is a list of T cell receptor beta chains from one sample in a study of OX40 agonist ivuxolimab in advanced cancers. TCRdb keeps only in-frame clones here, not all; method: immunoSEQ multiplex PCR. The sample lists tens of thousands of clones, around 82% occurring once. The sample was CD4+ or CD8+ T cells sorted from blood, taken in a trial of the OX40 agonist ivuxolimab. Receptors originate from an adult with an advanced solid tumor such as melanoma, head and neck, liver or kidney cancer. Each CDR3 is given with its conserved first and last residue. A D gene is named only where the DNA matches it firmly. For some rows the clone size is stated as once, few or many, or as a class when expanded; others skip it.

>TRBJ2-7|-|TRBD1|TRBV27
TGTGCCAGCAGTCCAGAGACAGGGACCGAGCAGTACTTC
CASSPETGTEQYF
>TRBJ1-5|-|-|TRBV19
TGTGCCAGTAGTATTGGGGCAGTCAATCAGCCCCAGCATTTT
CASSIGAVNQPQHF
>TRBJ2-3|few|-|TRBV7-2
TGTGCCAGCAGCTTAGTTGCCGGATCTAGCACAGATACGCAGTATTTT
CASSLVAGSSTDTQYF
>TRBJ2-7|-|-|TRBV4-3
TGCGCCAGCAGCCAAGAGCGGACAGGGAGGGCATACGAGCAGTACTTC
CASSQERTGRAYEQYF
>TRBJ2-2|few|-|TRBV19
TGTGCCAGTAGTATAGAGGGCTCCGGGGAGCTGTTTTTT
CASSIEGSGELFF
>TRBJ1-1|-|-|TRBV28
TGTGCCAGCAGCCACGACAAAAGGGGGGTCGTGAACACTGAAGCTTTCTTT
CASSHDKRGVVNTEAFF
>TRBJ2-1|-|TRBD2|TRBV29-1
TGCAGCGTTGAAGATCTAGGCGGGAGGGATGAGCAGTTCTTC
CSVEDLGGRDEQFF
>TRBJ1-5|-|TRBD1|TRBV27
TGTGCCAGTGACAGGGGGGGATTAGACCCAGCATTT
CASDRGGLDPAF
>TRBJ2-3|once|-|TRBV28
TGTGCCAGCAGTCCCTTGGAGGAGTTTGGCACAGATACGCAGTATTTT
CASSPLEEFGTDTQYF
>TRBJ1-3|medium-sized|-|TRBV28
TGTGCCAGCACTCCAGTAGGGCCTGGAAACACCATATATTTT
CASTPVGPGNTIYF
>TRBJ2-3|-|-|TRBV9
TGTGCCAGCAGCGTAGAGGGAGCGAGCACAGATACGCAGTATTTT
CASSVEGASTDTQYF
>TRBJ2-7|-|TRBD1|TRBV19
TGTGCCAGTAGAAGGACAGGGGTTAACGAGCAGTACTTC
CASRRTGVNEQYF
>TRBJ1-2|many|-|TRBV9
TGTGCCAGCAGCCCCTCGGGTGGAAACTATGGCTACACCTTC
CASSPSGGNYGYTF
>TRBJ2-2|-|-|TRBV7-9
TGTGCCAGCAGCTTAGGTAACGGGGAGCTGTTTTTT
CASSLGNGELFF
>TRBJ2-7|-|-|TRBV21-1
TGTGCCAGCAGCAGGACTAGCGGGGACTCCTACGAGCAGTACTTC
CASSRTSGDSYEQYF
>TRBJ2-7|-|-|TRBV30
TGTGCCTGGAGTGTAAGGTCTGACGAGCAGTACTTC
CAWSVRSDEQYF
>TRBJ2-4|-|TRBD2|TRBV19
TGTGCCAGTACGTCCCTAGCGGGGGGGAATCGAAACATTCAGTACTTC
CASTSLAGGNRNIQYF
>TRBJ2-7|-|-|TRBV6-1
TGTGCCAGCAGTGAGGTGGACAGTTTCTACGAGCAGTACTTC
CASSEVDSFYEQYF
>TRBJ1-4|-|-|TRBV7-2
TGTGCCAGCAGCTTTCTGGGGCAGGTTAATGAAAAACTGTTTTTT
CASSFLGQVNEKLFF
>TRBJ1-4|once|-|TRBV2
TGTGCCAGCAGGGGCAGGGGCGCGGCTAATGAAAAACTGTTTTTT
CASRGRGAANEKLFF
>TRBJ2-7|-|-|TRBV7-8
TGTGCCAGCAGCCCGAAGGGGGGTCGGACGAATGAGCAGTACTTC
CASSPKGGRTNEQYF
>TRBJ2-1|-|-|TRBV6-6
TGTGCCAGCAGTCAAGCCGGGACACGTTACAATGAGCAGTTCTTC
CASSQAGTRYNEQFF
>TRBJ1-6|few|-|TRBV7-9
TGTGCCAGCAGCTTATTGAATTCACCCCTCCACTTT
CASSLLNSPLHF
>TRBJ1-6|-|TRBD1|TRBV7-9
TGTGCCAGCAGCTTAGGGGACAGTAATTCACCCCTCCACTTT
CASSLGDSNSPLHF
>TRBJ2-7|few|-|TRBV5-5
TGTGCCAGCAGCTTGGACGGGAGCTACTACGAGCAGTACTTC
CASSLDGSYYEQYF
>TRBJ2-1|-|-|TRBV29-1
TGCAGCCAGGTACAGGGTAATTACAATGAGCAGTTCTTC
CSQVQGNYNEQFF
>TRBJ1-4|-|-|TRBV30
TGTGCCTGGAGTGTAGAAACCTCTAATGAAAAACTGTTTTTT
CAWSVETSNEKLFF
>TRBJ2-7|-|TRBD1|TRBV10-3
TGTGCCATCAGTGAGACTTATCCGCCGGGACAGGGGGCTTACGAGCAGTACTTC
CAISETYPPGQGAYEQYF
>TRBJ1-5|-|-|TRBV27
TGTGCCAGCAGTTTTAAGAGGGATCAGCCCCAGCATTTT
CASSFKRDQPQHF
>TRBJ1-5|-|-|TRBV7-9
TGTGCCAGCAGCTTAGCGAATCAGCCCCAGCATTTT
CASSLANQPQHF
>TRBJ2-7|-|TRBD2|TRBV28
TGTGCCAGCAGAAGCGGGGGCCTTTACTCCTACGAGCAGTACTTC
CASRSGGLYSYEQYF
>TRBJ2-6|-|-|TRBV4-3
TGCGCCAGCAGCCACTTCAGGGGTAGCGTGCCTGGGGCCAACGTCCTGACTTTC
CASSHFRGSVPGANVLTF
>TRBJ2-1|-|-|TRBV7-9
TGTGCCAGCAGCTTAGGAGACTATAGCTCCTACAATGAGCAGTTCTTC
CASSLGDYSSYNEQFF
>TRBJ2-2|-|TRBD1|TRBV10-2
TGCGCCAGCAGTGTGGGACAGGGGGAGCTGTTTTTT
CASSVGQGELFF
>TRBJ1-4|-|-|TRBV2
TGTGCCAGCAGTGAATTTGAGGGTCTGGGTGAAAAACTGTTTTTT
CASSEFEGLGEKLFF
>TRBJ1-2|-|-|TRBV28
TGTGCCAGCAGTCACTCTACCCGGACCCAACTCCCGGGAAGCTATGGCTACACCTTC
CASSHSTRTQLPGSYGYTF
>TRBJ1-4|-|-|TRBV4-3
TGCGCCAGCAGCCAAGCCTTGGGAGGGGGAGATGAAAAACTGTTTTTT
CASSQALGGGDEKLFF
>TRBJ1-1|-|-|TRBV9
TGTGCCAGCAGCGTAGGAGGATCGGGACTTTTTAGTCCCGCTTTCTTT
CASSVGGSGLFSPAFF
>TRBJ2-2|-|-|TRBV6-6
TGTGCCAGCAGTAGGGACAAGAACACCGGGGAGCTGTTTTTT
CASSRDKNTGELFF
>TRBJ2-7|few|TRBD2|TRBV7-9
TGTGCCAGCAGCACAACTAGCGGGAGACTTGGCGAGCAGTACTTC
CASSTTSGRLGEQYF
>TRBJ2-5|-|-|TRBV11-2
TGTGCCAGCAGCTTAGTCCCAGCCCAAGAGACCCAGTACTTC
CASSLVPAQETQYF
>TRBJ1-1|once|TRBD1|TRBV9
TGTGCCAGCAGCGCAGGGACAGGGCTTATGAACACTGAAGCTTTCTTT
CASSAGTGLMNTEAFF
>TRBJ1-2|-|-|TRBV5-6
TGTGCCAGCAGCTTGACAGGGCCCTCCGCGGGGTACACCTTC
CASSLTGPSAGYTF
>TRBJ2-1|-|TRBD2|TRBV29-1
TGCAGCGTTGAGAGCCTAGCGGGAGGGTACAATGAGCAGTTCTTC
CSVESLAGGYNEQFF
>TRBJ2-1|-|-|TRBV5-4
TGTGCCAGCAGCTTGATAGGACGGCACGATGAGCAGTTCTTC
CASSLIGRHDEQFF
>TRBJ2-3|-|-|TRBV7-9
TGTGCCAGCAGCTTAGAGAGCACAGATACGCAGTATTTT
CASSLESTDTQYF
>TRBJ2-1|-|TRBD2|TRBV7-8
TGTGCCAGCAGCGGCCGGGGTAGCGGGGGGTATGAGCAGTTCTTC
CASSGRGSGGYEQFF
>TRBJ2-1|once|-|TRBV5-1
TGCGCCAGCAGCTTGTTCCAGTCTCTGGATGAGCAGTTCTTC
CASSLFQSLDEQFF
>TRBJ2-1|-|TRBD2|TRBV6-1
TGTGCCAGCAGTGAAGGGCGGGGGGTCTACAATGAGCAGTTCTTC
CASSEGRGVYNEQFF
>TRBJ1-5|once|TRBD1|TRBV28
TGTGCCAGCAGCCGAGGGACAGGAGGTAATCAGCCCCAGCATTTT
CASSRGTGGNQPQHF
>TRBJ1-2|-|-|TRBV28
TGTGCCAGCAGTTTGAGGGGGACATCGAGAGGCTACACCTTC
CASSLRGTSRGYTF
>TRBJ1-1|once|TRBD1|TRBV19
TGTGCCAGTACGGGGACAGGCAAAATGAACACTGAAGCTTTCTTT
CASTGTGKMNTEAFF
>TRBJ2-7|medium-sized|-|TRBV5-6
TGTGCCAGCAGCTTGGAATATCATTGGGAGCAGTACTTC
CASSLEYHWEQYF
>TRBJ2-7|few|TRBD2|TRBV30
TGTGCCTGGAGTATTAGCGGGAGCCTGGAGCAGTACTTC
CAWSISGSLEQYF
>TRBJ2-3|-|TRBD2|TRBV9
TGTGCCAGCAGCGTATGGACCGGGGGGGGCACAGATACGCAGTATTTT
CASSVWTGGGTDTQYF